One and the same sample provided the 28 T cell receptor beta chains below, sequenced in a study of T cells in Graves' hyperthyroidism and ophthalmopathy. RNA transcripts provided the source from which TCR beta CDR3 regions were amplified. HTBI primers drove first-round RT-PCR of the TCR CDR3. One entry per CDR3 protein, called by TCRdb with MiXCR from the multiplex PCR reads. The profile shows 500,000 or so distinct CDR3 sequences, over 15% of them singletons. The source material was blood. The source is a woman aged 18-29 years with Graves' ophthalmopathy.

This clonotype was detected many times. This chain connects TRBV20-1 to TRBJ2-1, with a weak D call TRBD1 (7 bases). Looked up from germline, CDR1 is DFQATT and CDR2 is SNEGSKA (reference sequence). Trimming cost V 6 bases and J 3 bases, with 18 bases left between them. CDR3 length: 15 amino acids. CDR3: CSARRDSRVYNEQFF. CDR3 coding DNA: TGCAGTGCCCGGCGGGACAGCCGGGTCTACAATGAGCAGTTCTTC.

The J gene is TRBJ2-3, the V gene TRBV30; 7 bases map to TRBD1. The CDR3 runs to 14 residues. CDR1 GTSNPN and CDR2 SVGIG come from the germline V gene (reference sequence). The V and J ends lost 4 bases and 1 base, in that order; junction bases with no gene match: 5. CDR3 in DNA: TGTGCCTGGACCGCAGGGGGTGGCACAGATACGCAGTATTTT. Protein product: CAWTAGGGTDTQYF.

Notes on this clonotype: A much larger clone lies one base from this, so it may be a read error. This chain connects TRBV2 to TRBJ2-3; D may correspond to TRBD1 or TRBD2 (6 bases each). Germline CDR1 reads SNHLY; CDR2 reads FYNNEI. CDR3 size: 15 residues. Trimming stripped 4 bases from V and 6 bases from J, with 17 bases between. CDR3 DNA sequence: TGTGCCAGCAGTGGTGAAGGGCGAGGGGGGGATACGCAGTATTTT. This gives the protein CASSGEGRGGDTQYF. The whole variable domain, remainder taken from reference TRBV2 and TRBJ2-3, is EPEVTQTPSHQVTQMGQEVILRCVPISNHLYFYWYRQILGQKVEFLVSFYNNEISEKSEIFDDQFSVERPDGSNFTLKIRSTKLEDSAMYFCASSGEGRGGDTQYFGPGTRLTVL.

This clonotype was observed many times. This chain joins TRBV27 and TRBJ2-1; D is tentatively TRBD1 or TRBD2 (6 bases each). Between the trimmed V and J ends, which lost 2 bases and 4 bases, there was a span of 15 bases. This CDR3 has 16 residues. CDR1 and CDR2 from the germline V gene are MNHEY and SMNVEV (reference sequence). The CDR3 nucleotides are TGTGCCAGCAGTTTAGAAAGGGGGGTCCCATACAATGAGCAGTTCTTC. It codes for CASSLERGVPYNEQFF.

This clonotype has more than one count but fewer than ten. V is TRBV5-6 and J is TRBJ1-3; 8 positions match TRBD1. V was clipped by 3 bases and J by 4 bases; unmatched bases: 6. CDR1 is SGHDT, CDR2 YYEEEE, per germline. The CDR3 is 15 amino acids. The CDR3 here is CASSWPGGAGNTIYF. The CDR3 DNA reads as TGTGCCAGCAGCTGGCCAGGGGGCGCCGGAAACACCATATATTTT.

This chain links TRBV6-1 with TRBJ2-7; 8 bases fit TRBD1. V lost 3 bases to trimming and J lost 3 bases; unmatched junction nucleotides: 4. The germline V gene has CDR1 MNHNS and CDR2 SASEGT. The CDR3 spans 14 residues. This chain's CDR3 is CASSEKTGDYEQYF. The CDR3 nucleotides are TGTGCCAGCAGTGAGAAGACAGGGGACTACGAGCAGTACTTC.

The table lists this clonotype with many counts. The chain has TRBV27 and TRBJ1-5; D possibly corresponds to TRBD1 (5 bases). The germline V and J ends were trimmed by 4 bases and 2 bases, with 6 bases remaining between them. In germline, CDR1 is MNHEY, CDR2 SMNVEV (reference sequence). The CDR3 loop spans 13 amino acids. CDR3: CASSSRGNQPQHF. CDR3 DNA sequence: TGTGCCAGCAGTTCCAGGGGCAATCAGCCCCAGCATTTT.

In its sample, this clonotype was seen a few times. The J gene is TRBJ2-7, the V gene TRBV6-2 or TRBV6-3; 11 nucleotides line up with TRBD2. The CDR3 spans 16 residues. The germline CDR1 and CDR2 sequences are MNHEY and SVGEGT. V shed 4 bases and J 1 base; nucleotides not matched to a gene: 6. CDR3 nucleotide sequence: TGTGCCAGCAGTTCCCTTAGCGGGAGGGTATCCTACGAGCAGTACTTC. Its protein is CASSSLSGRVSYEQYF.

The CDR3: CASSGGVSGGAYNEQFF. Here the CDR3 DNA reads TGTGCCAGCAGCGGAGGGGTGTCGGGGGGAGCCTACAATGAGCAGTTCTTC. The chain recombines TRBV9 with TRBJ2-1; 7 nucleotides agree with TRBD2. Germline V lookup: CDR1 SGDLS, CDR2 YYNGEE. This CDR3 has 17 residues. V trimming: 3 bases; J trimming: 2 bases; junction bases outside the gene matches: 11.

At least ten counts were recorded for this clonotype. This chain connects TRBV27 to TRBJ1-2, with TRBD1 matching 9 bases. V trimming: 4 bases; J trimming: 5 bases; junction bases outside the gene matches: 11. The CDR3 runs to 16 residues. Germline V gene lookup returns CDR1 MNHEY and CDR2 SMNVEV (reference sequence). The CDR3 DNA follows: TGTGCCAGCAGTTCAAGGACAGGGGCGTTAGGTTATGGCTACACCTTC. The encoded protein is CASSSRTGALGYGYTF.

The chain is built from TRBV20-1 and TRBJ2-1, with 7 bases fitting TRBD2. Germline V lookup: CDR1 DFQATT, CDR2 SNEGSKA (reference sequence). Losses at the gene ends were 0 bases for V and 5 bases for J; bases not matched to a gene: 7. The CDR3 consists of 15 residues. CDR3 region: CSARDPQRENNEQFF. CDR3 DNA sequence: TGCAGTGCTAGAGACCCCCAGCGGGAAAACAATGAGCAGTTCTTC.

The gene calls are TRBV19 and TRBJ1-3; D ambiguous. This CDR3 contains 17 residues. CDR1 is LNHDA and CDR2 is SQIVND in the germline V gene (reference sequence). Trimming took off 5 bases at V and 2 bases at J, with 19 bases between the two ends. The CDR3 region is CASSPSSYSLAGNTIYF. DNA for the CDR3: TGTGCCAGTAGTCCTTCATCGTATAGTCTGGCTGGAAACACCATATATTTT.

Only one count was recorded for this clonotype. The V call is TRBV3-1, the J call TRBJ2-7; 8 bases are a match to TRBD1. The CDR3 runs 15 residues. CDR1 is LGHDT, CDR2 YNNKEL, per germline (reference sequence). V was pared by 6 bases and J by 3 bases, with 10 bases of the junction left unmatched. CDR3 nucleotide sequence: TGTGCCAGCAGTTCGCTTCCGGGACAGGACTACGAGCAGTACTTC. This codes for CASSSLPGQDYEQYF.

The chain employs TRBV6-5 and TRBJ2-1; no clear D. Germline V gene data show CDR1 as MNHEY and CDR2 as SVGAGI. The V and J ends lost 0 bases and 5 bases respectively, with 14 bases between them. The CDR3 has 16 residues. CDR3 protein: CASSYSGLAGNNEQFF. CDR3 coding DNA: TGTGCCAGCAGTTACTCGGGGTTGGCAGGTAACAATGAGCAGTTCTTC.

This sequence joins TRBV6-1 and TRBJ2-7; D not resolved. V shed 6 bases and J shed 3 bases, with 15 bases lying between them. The CDR3 extends over 14 amino acids. The germline gives CDR1 MNHNS, CDR2 SASEGT. CDR3 nucleotides: TGTGCCAGCAGCCTCGGCATACCAGTCTACGAGCAGTACTTC. Protein sequence: CASSLGIPVYEQYF.

The chain employs TRBV29-1 and TRBJ1-3; D is uncertain. V was cut by 4 bases and J by 1 base, with 8 bases left in between. Germline values: CDR1 SQVTM, CDR2 ANQGSEA. CDR3 length: 13 amino acids. As DNA, the CDR3 is TGCAGCGTTGCCGGAATATCTGGAAACACCATATATTTT. Protein: CSVAGISGNTIYF. Looking up the rest from reference TRBV29-1 and TRBJ1-3 gives the full variable domain: SAVISQKPSRDICQRGTSLTIQCQVDSQVTMMFWYRQQPGQSLTLIATANQGSEATYESGFVIDKFPISRPNLTFSTLTVSNMSPEDSSIYLCSVAGISGNTIYFGEGSWLTVV.

This chain joins TRBV2 and TRBJ2-3; the match to TRBD2 covers 7 bases. CDR1 is SNHLY, CDR2 FYNNEI, per germline. V lost 7 bases, J lost 10 bases, and 5 bases stayed unmatched. The CDR3 is 11 residues long. CDR3 sequence reads: CASKWGGAQYF. The CDR3 DNA sequence: TGTGCCAGCAAATGGGGGGGAGCGCAGTATTTT.

In its sample, this clonotype was seen many times. V is TRBV2 and J is TRBJ1-2; 11 nucleotides align to TRBD1. Per germline, CDR1 SNHLY and CDR2 FYNNEI. The CDR3 runs to 14 residues. V gave up 4 bases and J gave up 7 bases; unmatched junction bases: 5. CDR3 amino acids: CASSGTGQGGGYTF. The CDR3 bases are TGTGCCAGCAGTGGGACGGGACAGGGGGGTGGCTACACCTTC.

This clonotype has a handful of counts. This chain links TRBV9 with TRBJ2-7; TRBD2 matches 7 bases. The junction had 7 bases not matched to a gene; V was cut back by 4 bases and J by 6 bases. The CDR3 contains 13 residues. The germline gives CDR1 SGDLS, CDR2 YYNGEE. Written as DNA, the CDR3 is TGTGCCAGCAGCTCCCGGGACTATGGCGAGCAGTACTTC. It is translated as CASSSRDYGEQYF.

The chain carries TRBV9 and TRBJ2-7, with a tentative D call TRBD1 (5 bases). The CDR3 contains 14 residues. Trimming cost V 10 bases and J 3 bases, with 20 bases left between them. Germline CDR1 reads SGDLS; CDR2 reads YYNGEE. The CDR3 DNA reads as TGTGCCGTCTTAAGGCAGGGCCATAACTACGAGCAGTACTTC. Its protein product is CAVLRQGHNYEQYF.

This clonotype has a count of ten or more. The V and J genes are TRBV18 and TRBJ1-5, with D possibly being TRBD1 (6 bases). The CDR3 loop spans 14 amino acids. The V gene lost 6 bases and the J gene lost 3 bases, with 12 bases spanning the gap. Germline-derived CDR1 and CDR2 are KGHSH and LQKENI. The CDR3 loop is CASSIRTDNQPQHF. The CDR3 nucleotides are TGTGCCAGCTCTATAAGGACAGACAATCAGCCCCAGCATTTT.

This clonotype was recorded many times. The junction shows a germline mismatch at one end, possibly a read error. This chain links TRBV6-5 with TRBJ2-1; D not certain. The CDR3 runs 14 residues. Germline V gives CDR1 MNHEY, CDR2 SVGAGI. CDR3 DNA sequence: TGTGCCAGCAGTTACCGGAGTAGCTACTATGAGCAGTTCTTC. Its protein is CASSYRSSYYEQFF.

This chain joins TRBV9 and TRBJ2-7, with 10 bases that match TRBD2. V dropped 0 bases and J dropped 3; count of bases not matched to a gene: 6. The CDR3 consists of 16 residues. The germline V gene has CDR1 SGDLS and CDR2 YYNGEE. CDR3 nucleotides: TGTGCCAGCAGCGTAGAGTCTAGCGGGAGACACTACGAGCAGTACTTC. It codes for CASSVESSGRHYEQYF.

This clonotype was detected a few times. This rearrangement joins TRBV18 to TRBJ2-7; no reliable D call. CDR3 length: 15 amino acids. Per the germline V gene, CDR1 is KGHSH and CDR2 is LQKENI. Trimming cost V 4 bases and J 0 bases, with 13 bases left between them. CDR3 loop: CASSLWLVSSYEQYF. CDR3 in DNA: TGTGCCAGCTCACTTTGGCTTGTAAGCTCCTACGAGCAGTACTTC.

For the CDR3, the DNA is TGCAGTGCTAGGAGGACAGGGGGCGTAGGGGGCTACACCTTC. The encoded protein is CSARRTGGVGGYTF. V usage is TRBV20-1 and J usage is TRBJ1-2; 11 bases are a match to TRBD1. CDR3 length: 14 amino acids. Germline assignment: CDR1 DFQATT and CDR2 SNEGSKA (reference sequence). The V segment lost 3 bases and the J segment 8 bases; nucleotides outside the gene matches: 8.

A note on this clonotype: A much bigger clone sits one base away, suggesting this may be a read error. J is TRBJ2-5 and V is TRBV6-1, with 8 bases aligning to TRBD2. This CDR3 region has 16 residues. The germline V gene encodes CDR1 MNHNS and CDR2 SASEGT. The CDR3 DNA reads TGTACCAGCAGCCTCAACATAGCGGGGCCTCAAGAGACCCAGTACTTC. Translating it yields CTSSLNIAGPQETQYF.

This clonotype came up many times. This rearrangement joins TRBV7-2 to TRBJ1-4; 9 nucleotides agree with TRBD1. CDR3 size: 14 residues. The germline gives CDR1 SGHTA, CDR2 FQGNSA. V shed 5 bases, J shed 8 bases, and the junction held 6 bases outside the gene matches. This chain's CDR3 is CASSTRTGVEKLFF. CDR3 nucleotides: TGTGCCAGCAGCACGCGGACAGGGGTGGAAAAACTGTTTTTT.

This clonotype turned up a few times. The J gene is TRBJ2-7, the V gene TRBV10-3; D may correspond to TRBD1 or TRBD2 (5 bases each). Trimming took 4 bases from V and 3 from J, leaving 16 bases between them. Germline CDR1 ENHRY, CDR2 SYGVKD. The CDR3 has 15 amino acids. The CDR3 is CAISGIRDAFYEQYF. The CDR3 nucleotides are TGTGCCATCAGTGGTATCCGGGACGCCTTCTACGAGCAGTACTTC.